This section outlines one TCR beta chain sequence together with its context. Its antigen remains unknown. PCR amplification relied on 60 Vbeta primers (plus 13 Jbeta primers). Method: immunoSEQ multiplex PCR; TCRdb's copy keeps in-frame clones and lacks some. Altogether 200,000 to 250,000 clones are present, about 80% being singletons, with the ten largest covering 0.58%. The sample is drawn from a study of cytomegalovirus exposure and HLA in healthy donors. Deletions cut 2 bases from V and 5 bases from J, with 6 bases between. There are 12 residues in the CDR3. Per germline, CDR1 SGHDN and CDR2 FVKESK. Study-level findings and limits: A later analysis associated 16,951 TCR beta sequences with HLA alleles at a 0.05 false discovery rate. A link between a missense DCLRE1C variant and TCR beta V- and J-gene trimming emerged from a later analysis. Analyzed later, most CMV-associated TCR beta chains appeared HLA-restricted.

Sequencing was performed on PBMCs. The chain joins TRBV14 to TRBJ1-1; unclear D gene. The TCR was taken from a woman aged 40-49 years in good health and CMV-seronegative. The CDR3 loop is CASSQKSTEAFF. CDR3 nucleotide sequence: TGTGCCAGCAGCCAAAAATCAACTGAAGCTTTCTTT.